The rows below give T cell receptor beta chains drawn from one sample of a study of breast tumors, draining lymph nodes, adjacent tissues. TCRdb re-derived calls from the multiplex PCR reads in MiXCR, one entry per CDR3 protein. The data contain roughly 260,000 distinct CDR3 sequences, around 31% of them singletons. Sample: axillary lymph node tissue. The receptors come from a female donor with breast cancer. Some clones in this sample may be carry-over from other donors' samples. The CDR3 runs from the conserved cysteine through the conserved F or W. The D gene is left open where the match is weak. Part of the rows lack a size; the others show once, few, many or a class for expanded clones.

DNA	CDR3	size	J	V	D
TGTGCCAGCAGTCGACTGGGAACTAGCACAGATACGCAGTATTTT	CASSRLGTSTDTQYF	many	TRBJ2-3	TRBV12-3/TRBV12-4	-
TGTGCCAGCAGGAACAGGGGGGCCTACGAGCAGTACTTC	CASRNRGAYEQYF	many	TRBJ2-7	TRBV13	TRBD1
TGCGCCAGCAGCTCGACCAACCTAGCGGAGTCCTACGAGCAGTACTTC	CASSSTNLAESYEQYF	many	TRBJ2-7	TRBV5-1	TRBD2
TGTGCCAGCAGCTCCAGGATTTCGGGAGGGAACACCCGGGAGCTGTTTTTT	CASSSRISGGNTRELFF	-	TRBJ2-2	TRBV7-2	TRBD2
TGTGCCAGCAGCCCCAGTTCAGGGGGACTCCGCCACTTT	CASSPSSGGLRHF	many	TRBJ1-6	TRBV9	TRBD1
TGTGCCAGCAGCTTATTCTCGGAGTCTCCGGATACGCGGTATTTT	CASSLFSESPDTRYF	-	TRBJ2-3	TRBV11-3	-
TGTGCCAGCAGTCCGACTAGTCCCAATGAGCAGTTCTTC	CASSPTSPNEQFF	many	TRBJ2-1	TRBV6-6	-
TGCGCCAGCCGGCCGGGAGGGCCATCCTACGAGCAGTACTTC	CASRPGGPSYEQYF	many	TRBJ2-7	TRBV10-2	TRBD2
TGTGCCAGCAGTGGTCAGGGAATTCTCTACACCTTC	CASSGQGILYTF	many	TRBJ1-2	TRBV25-1	-
TGCGCCAGCACCCTTAGCGCGCAAGGTTATGGAGAGACCCAGTACTTC	CASTLSAQGYGETQYF	many	TRBJ2-5	TRBV4-1	-
TGCGCCAGCAGCTTCGCTAGCGGGATTGAGCAGTTCTTC	CASSFASGIEQFF	once	TRBJ2-1	TRBV5-1	TRBD2
TGTGCCACCAGTGGTGGGTACGAGCAGTACTTC	CATSGGYEQYF	many	TRBJ2-7	TRBV24-1	-
TGCGCCAGCGGGACAGGGGCGAGCGAGCAGTACTTC	CASGTGASEQYF	many	TRBJ2-7	TRBV10-1	TRBD1
TGTGCCAGCAGTCGAATCCTGGGGGGGGTTCACGAGCAGTACTTC	CASSRILGGVHEQYF	many	TRBJ2-7	TRBV12-3/TRBV12-4	TRBD2
TGTGCCAGCTGCCTAGGCCGGGGGCGAGGAAACACCATATATTTT	CASCLGRGRGNTIYF	many	TRBJ1-3	TRBV6-4	-
TGCAGTGCTGCCCCGGGACTAGCGGGATCCCCCACAGATACGCAGTATTTT	CSAAPGLAGSPTDTQYF	many	TRBJ2-3	TRBV20-1	TRBD2
TGTGCTAGTGGTTTGGTAAGGGGGGGGGGGTACAATGAGCAGTTCTTC	CASGLVRGGGYNEQFF	-	TRBJ2-1	TRBV12-5	-
TGTGCTAGTGGTTTGGAGGGGGTTTCCACCGGGGAGCTGTTTTTT	CASGLEGVSTGELFF	many	TRBJ2-2	TRBV12-5	-
TGCAGTGGATTCGGCGGTCAGCCCCAGCATTTT	CSGFGGQPQHF	-	TRBJ1-5	TRBV20-1	-
TGTGCCAGCAGCTTGGTTGAGGGCGCCACTGAAGCTTTCTTT	CASSLVEGATEAFF	-	TRBJ1-1	TRBV5-4	-
TGTGCCACCTCAGTGGGCACTTACACCGGGGAGCTGTTTTTT	CATSVGTYTGELFF	few	TRBJ2-2	TRBV27	-
TGTGCCAGCAGCGGGGTCGGGACTGGGACCAGCTATGGCTACACCTTC	CASSGVGTGTSYGYTF	many	TRBJ1-2	TRBV9	-